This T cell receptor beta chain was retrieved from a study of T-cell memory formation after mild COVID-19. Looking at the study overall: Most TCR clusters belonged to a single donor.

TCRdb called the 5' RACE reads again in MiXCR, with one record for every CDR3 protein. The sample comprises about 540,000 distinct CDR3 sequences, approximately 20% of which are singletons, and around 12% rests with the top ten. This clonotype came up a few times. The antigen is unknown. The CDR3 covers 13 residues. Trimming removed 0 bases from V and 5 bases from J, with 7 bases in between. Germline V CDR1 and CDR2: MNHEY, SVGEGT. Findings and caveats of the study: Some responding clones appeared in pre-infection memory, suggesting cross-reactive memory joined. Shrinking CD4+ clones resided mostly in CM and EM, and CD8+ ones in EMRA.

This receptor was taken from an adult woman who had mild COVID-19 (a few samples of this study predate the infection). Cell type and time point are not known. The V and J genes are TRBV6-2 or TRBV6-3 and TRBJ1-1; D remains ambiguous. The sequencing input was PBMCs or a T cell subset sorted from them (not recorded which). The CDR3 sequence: CASSYSLRTEAFF. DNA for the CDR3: TGTGCCAGCAGTTACTCGTTACGAACTGAAGCTTTCTTT.